The 14 T cell receptor beta chains reported below all come from one sample, sequenced in a study of blood T cell repertoires in COVID-19. Only in-frame clones appear in the TCRdb table, and some are missing; sequencing was by immunoSEQ multiplex PCR. This repertoire shows approximately 210,000 clones, 88% found once; its top ten account for 1.4% to 1.5%. Input material: peripheral blood. The receptors come from a man younger than 30 with active or convalescent COVID-19.

This rearrangement joins TRBV19 to TRBJ1-5; TRBD1 matches at 9 bases. This CDR3 is built from 14 residues. J was trimmed by 4 bases and V by 6 bases; bases with no gene match: 4. From germline, CDR1 is LNHDA and CDR2 SQIVND (reference sequence). The CDR3 loop reads CASSAGQGNQPQHF. The CDR3 DNA follows: TGTGCCAGTAGCGCGGGACAGGGTAATCAGCCCCAGCATTTT.

The genes are TRBV29-1 and TRBJ2-5, with no clear D. The CDR3 extends over 12 amino acids. Germline CDR1 and CDR2: SQVTM and ANQGSEA. V dropped 4 bases and J dropped 1 base, with 7 bases sitting between them. The CDR3 protein is CSVARSQETQYF. Here the CDR3 DNA reads TGCAGCGTTGCTCGGTCCCAAGAGACCCAGTACTTC. The full variable domain, completed using reference TRBV29-1 and TRBJ2-5, is SAVISQKPSRDICQRGTSLTIQCQVDSQVTMMFWYRQQPGQSLTLIATANQGSEATYESGFVIDKFPISRPNLTFSTLTVSNMSPEDSSIYLCSVARSQETQYFGPGTRLLVL.

This clone appeared many times. The CDR3 DNA is TGTGCCAGCAGCCCAACGGGCAATGAGCAGTTCTTC. This codes for CASSPTGNEQFF. The genes are TRBV7-3 and TRBJ2-1; no definite D call. V was shortened by 5 bases and J by 6 bases, with 8 bases between the two germline ends. Germline V lookup: CDR1 SGHTA, CDR2 FQGTGA. This CDR3 contains 12 residues.

The rearrangement links TRBV6-2 or TRBV6-3 to TRBJ2-1, with TRBD1 matching over 7 bases. Trimming removed 2 bases from V and 14 bases from J; junction bases left unmatched: 12. CDR1 is MNHEY and CDR2 is SVGEGT in the germline V gene. This CDR3 comprises 14 residues. CDR3: CASSYDRVRALKFF. The CDR3 DNA reads TGTGCCAGCAGTTACGACAGGGTCCGTGCCCTGAAGTTCTTC.

The J gene is TRBJ1-2, the V gene TRBV5-6; D gene uncertain. Per germline, CDR1 SGHDT and CDR2 YYEEEE. The CDR3 has 13 residues. Trimming removed 0 bases at V and 8 bases at J, with 11 bases between. The CDR3 nucleotides are TGTGCCAGCAGCTTGGGGCAGATTCGAGGCTACACCTTC. This codes for CASSLGQIRGYTF.

The chain couples TRBV7-2 to TRBJ2-1; 8 bases match TRBD1. J gave up 8 bases and V 1 base, and 4 bases lay outside the gene matches. The CDR3 has 14 amino acids. Germline assignment: CDR1 SGHTA and CDR2 FQGNSA. The CDR3, as DNA: TGTGCCAGCAGCTTAGTGGCAGGGGGCTATGAGCAGTTCTTC. Its translation is CASSLVAGGYEQFF.

The rearrangement joins TRBV11-2 to TRBJ2-5; D not resolved. The germline V and J ends were trimmed by 5 bases and 5 bases, with 18 bases remaining between them. Per germline, CDR1 SGHAT and CDR2 FQNNGV. The CDR3 spans 15 residues. CDR3 region: CASSPQVFDPETQYF. The CDR3 DNA reads TGTGCCAGCAGCCCCCAGGTTTTTGATCCGGAGACCCAGTACTTC. The whole variable domain, filled in from reference TRBV11-2 and TRBJ2-5, reads EAGVAQSPRYKIIEKRQSVAFWCNPISGHATLYWYQQILGQGPKLLIQFQNNGVVDDSQLPKDRFSAERLKGVDSTLKIQPAKLEDSAVYLCASSPQVFDPETQYFGPGTRLLVL.

The gene calls are TRBV30 and TRBJ1-1; D is unresolved. V lost 5 bases and J 3 bases, leaving 7 bases between the germline ends. Per the germline V gene, CDR1 is GTSNPN and CDR2 is SVGIG (reference sequence). The CDR3 runs to 11 residues. CDR3 sequence reads: CAWGPDTEAFF. CDR3 DNA: TGTGCCTGGGGGCCGGACACTGAAGCTTTCTTT.

The gene calls are TRBV5-8 and TRBJ1-4, with D possibly TRBD1 on 6 matching bases. This CDR3 has 15 residues. The V gene's germline CDR1 is SGHTS and CDR2 YDEGEE. The V end lost 5 bases, the J end lost 2 bases, and 13 bases lay between the germline ends. In DNA, the CDR3 is TGTGCCAGCAGGTTCAGGGGAACGACTAATGAAAAACTGTTTTTT. This sequence encodes CASRFRGTTNEKLFF.

Only one count was recorded for this clone. The chain couples TRBV7-9 to TRBJ1-2; D ambiguous. The germline CDR1 and CDR2 sequences are SEHNR and FQNEAQ (reference sequence). V was shortened by 10 bases and J by 5 bases, with 29 bases between the two germline ends. This CDR3 comprises 17 residues. CDR3 amino acids: CATAPPLQTSVVYGYTF. The DNA for the CDR3 is TGTGCCACCGCCCCTCCTTTGCAGACTTCCGTCGTATATGGCTACACCTTC.

The CDR3 is CASRPTIPYEQYF. CDR3 nucleotides: TGTGCCAGCAGACCGACTATTCCCTACGAGCAGTACTTC. This rearrangement joins TRBV6-5 to TRBJ2-7; D possibly corresponds to TRBD2 (5 bases). CDR1 MNHEY and CDR2 SVGAGI come from the germline V gene. The CDR3 contains 13 residues. V was shortened by 6 bases and J by 2 bases, with 11 bases between the two germline ends.

The chain employs TRBV29-1 and TRBJ2-2; no clear D. Trimming cost V 4 bases and J 2 bases, with 8 bases left between them. There are 13 residues in the CDR3. Per the germline V gene, CDR1 is SQVTM and CDR2 is ANQGSEA. Here the CDR3 DNA reads TGCAGCGTTGTGCTATTCAACACCGGGGAGCTGTTTTTT. This translates into CSVVLFNTGELFF.

The chain carries TRBV30 and TRBJ1-2; D is uncertain. Deletions cut 4 bases from V and 8 bases from J, with 14 bases between. The CDR3 spans 12 residues. Looked up from germline, CDR1 is GTSNPN and CDR2 is SVGIG (reference sequence). DNA of the CDR3: TGTGCCTGGAAGATCTTGGAGGCGGGCTACACCTTC. It translates to CAWKILEAGYTF.

This clone was counted only a few times. The CDR3 region is CASSPPKAGTDTQYF. For the CDR3, the DNA is TGTGCCAGCAGTCCCCCCAAGGCGGGGACAGATACGCAGTATTTT. This chain connects TRBV2 to TRBJ2-3; tentatively, D is TRBD2 (6 bases). The CDR3 consists of 15 residues. The germline gives CDR1 SNHLY, CDR2 FYNNEI. V lost 5 bases, J lost 3 bases, and 15 bases lay in between. Looking up the rest from reference TRBV2 and TRBJ2-3 gives the full variable domain: EPEVTQTPSHQVTQMGQEVILRCVPISNHLYFYWYRQILGQKVEFLVSFYNNEISEKSEIFDDQFSVERPDGSNFTLKIRSTKLEDSAMYFCASSPPKAGTDTQYFGPGTRLTVL.